This T cell receptor (beta chain) emerged from a study of blood T cells in healthy people across ages. This clonotype occurred a few times. What it binds is unknown. The authors ran a second PCR of about 6 to 12 cycles using a sample-barcoded 5' primer and a J-beta primer mix. TCRdb independently ran MiXCR on the 5' RACE reads; one entry per CDR3 protein. Among about 1.6 million distinct CDR3 sequences, about 31% were seen once, and the ten largest hold approximately 10%. The V end lost 0 bases, the J end lost 10 bases, and 17 bases lay between the germline ends. Germline V CDR1 and CDR2: LGHNA, YNFKEQ. The CDR3 contains 15 residues. General study points: Across samples, TCR beta diversity tracked strongly with naive T cell percentage.

The study recruited healthy Caucasian donors from Russia who were aged about 6 to 95. The chain combines TRBV4-2 with TRBJ2-3; no clear D gene. The TCR originated in a woman younger than 45 in good health. Material for sequencing was blood. The CDR3 protein is CASSQDPRTSVAQYF. CDR3 bases: TGTGCCAGCAGCCAAGATCCGAGGACCTCCGTGGCGCAGTATTTT.